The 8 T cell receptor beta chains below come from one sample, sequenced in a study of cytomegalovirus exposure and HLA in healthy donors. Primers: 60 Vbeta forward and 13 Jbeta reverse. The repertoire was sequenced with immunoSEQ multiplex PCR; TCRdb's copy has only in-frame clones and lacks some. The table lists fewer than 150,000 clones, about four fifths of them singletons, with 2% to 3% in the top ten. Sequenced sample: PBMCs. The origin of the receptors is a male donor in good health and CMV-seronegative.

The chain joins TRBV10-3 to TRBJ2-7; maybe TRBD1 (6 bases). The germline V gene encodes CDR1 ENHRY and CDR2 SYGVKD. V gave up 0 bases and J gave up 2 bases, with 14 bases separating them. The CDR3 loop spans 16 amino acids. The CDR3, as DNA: TGTGCCATCAGTGAGTCGGCCCCGACAGGCGCCTACGAGCAGTACTTC. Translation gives CAISESAPTGAYEQYF.

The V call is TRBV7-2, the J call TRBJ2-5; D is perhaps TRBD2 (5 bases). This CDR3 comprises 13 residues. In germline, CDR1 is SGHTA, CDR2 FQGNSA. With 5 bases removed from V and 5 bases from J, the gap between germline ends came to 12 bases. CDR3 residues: CASSLTTGETQYF. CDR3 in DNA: TGTGCCAGCAGCCTTACAACGGGGGAGACCCAGTACTTC. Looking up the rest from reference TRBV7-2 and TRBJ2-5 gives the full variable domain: GAGVSQSPSNKVTEKGKDVELRCDPISGHTALYWYRQSLGQGLEFLIYFQGNSAPDKSGLPSDRFSAERTGGSVSTLTIQRTQQEDSAVYLCASSLTTGETQYFGPGTRLLVL.

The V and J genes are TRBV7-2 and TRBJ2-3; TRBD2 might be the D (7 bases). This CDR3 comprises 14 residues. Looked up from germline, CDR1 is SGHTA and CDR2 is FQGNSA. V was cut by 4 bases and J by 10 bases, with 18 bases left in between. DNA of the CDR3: TGTGCCAGCAGCTGGGGGGCGGGAGAGGGACCGCAGTATTTT. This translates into CASSWGAGEGPQYF.

CDR3 region: CASRSGLGGWYYEQYF. In nucleotides, the CDR3 is TGTGCCAGCAGAAGCGGACTAGGGGGTTGGTACTACGAGCAGTACTTC. The chain employs TRBV28 and TRBJ2-7, with a tentative D call TRBD2 (7 bases). This CDR3 spans 16 amino acids. Trimming took 6 bases from V and 3 from J, leaving 21 bases between them. CDR1 is MDHEN and CDR2 is SYDVKM in the germline V gene.

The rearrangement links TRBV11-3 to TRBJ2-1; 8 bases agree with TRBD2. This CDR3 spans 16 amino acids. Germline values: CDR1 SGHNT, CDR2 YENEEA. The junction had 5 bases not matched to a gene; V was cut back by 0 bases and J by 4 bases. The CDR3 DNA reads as TGTGCCAGCAGCTTAGACGGCTCGGGAGGGTACAATGAGCAGTTCTTC. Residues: CASSLDGSGGYNEQFF.

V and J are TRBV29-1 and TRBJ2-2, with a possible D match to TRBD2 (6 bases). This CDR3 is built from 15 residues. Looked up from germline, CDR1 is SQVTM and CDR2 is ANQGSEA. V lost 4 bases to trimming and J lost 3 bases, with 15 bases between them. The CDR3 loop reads CSVGASATYTGELFF. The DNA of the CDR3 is TGCAGCGTTGGGGCTAGCGCGACCTACACCGGGGAGCTGTTTTTT.

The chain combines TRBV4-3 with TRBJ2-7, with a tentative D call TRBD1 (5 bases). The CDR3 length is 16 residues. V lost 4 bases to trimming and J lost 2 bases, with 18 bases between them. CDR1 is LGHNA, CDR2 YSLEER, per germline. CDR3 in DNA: TGCGCCAGCAGCCTCCTCCCCGGGCTAGGGGCCTACGAGCAGTACTTC. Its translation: CASSLLPGLGAYEQYF.

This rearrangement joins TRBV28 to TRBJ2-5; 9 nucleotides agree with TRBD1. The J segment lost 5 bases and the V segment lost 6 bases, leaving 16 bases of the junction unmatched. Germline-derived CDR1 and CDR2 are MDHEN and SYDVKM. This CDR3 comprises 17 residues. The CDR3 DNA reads TGTGCCAGCAGCCCCCTTGACCGGGACAGGGTTTGGGAGACCCAGTACTTC. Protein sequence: CASSPLDRDRVWETQYF.